This T cell receptor (beta chain) was documented in a study of T cell changes during pregnancy in multiple sclerosis. Clones were read by immunoSEQ multiplex PCR, and TCRdb kept only the in-frame ones, dropping some. The profile covers tens of thousands of clones, with about 88% appearing a single time and 1% to 1.5% taken by the ten largest. J lost 2 bases, V lost 4 bases, and 4 bases had no gene match. Germline CDR1 and CDR2: LNHDA and SQIVND (reference sequence). The CDR3 covers 15 residues. The chain joins TRBV19 to TRBJ2-1; TRBD2 agrees at 8 bases. The clonotype originates from a female donor with multiple sclerosis, enrolled in a pregnancy study. The source was CD4+ T cells from peripheral blood mononuclear cells, collected in the first trimester of pregnancy. The CDR3 nucleotides read TGTGCCAGTAGTAGGGAGCGGGAGACCTACAATGAGCAGTTCTTC. Protein: CASSRERETYNEQFF. Complete variable domain (other parts from reference TRBV19 and TRBJ2-1): DGGITQSPKYLFRKEGQNVTLSCEQNLNHDAMYWYRQDPGQGLRLIYYSQIVNDFQKGDIAEGYSVSREKKESFPLTVTSAQKNPTAFYLCASSRERETYNEQFFGPGTRLTVL.